A single sample is the source of the 32 T cell receptor beta chains below, sequenced in a study of T-cell memory formation after mild COVID-19. TCRdb fed the 5' RACE reads into MiXCR, producing one record per CDR3 protein. The table records 580,000 or so distinct CDR3 sequences, around a sixth of them present only once. The source material was PBMCs or a T cell subset sorted from them (not recorded which). The receptors here all came from an adult woman who had mild COVID-19 (a few samples of this study predate the infection). Cell type and time point are not known.

This clonotype was counted at least ten times. V and J are TRBV12-3 or TRBV12-4 and TRBJ1-2, with a possible D match to TRBD1 (5 bases). V was shortened by 6 bases and J by 5 bases, with 13 bases between the two germline ends. This CDR3 is built from 13 residues. Written as DNA, the CDR3 is TGTGCCAGCAGCCCCACGGGGGGATATGGCTACACCTTC. It codes for CASSPTGGYGYTF.

There are a few counts of this clonotype. The V call is TRBV7-2, the J call TRBJ2-1, with D tentatively TRBD2 (5 bases). Trimming took 6 bases from V and 4 from J, leaving 16 bases between them. The CDR3 consists of 15 residues. Looked up from germline, CDR1 is SGHTA and CDR2 is FQGNSA. The DNA of the CDR3 is TGTGCCAGCAGATCCGAGGGTTGGGGATACAATGAGCAGTTCTTC. As protein: CASRSEGWGYNEQFF.

This clonotype was counted a few times. The CDR3 region has the DNA TGTGCCAGCAAGGGGGGGGTAGAGACAGATACGCAGTATTTT. It encodes CASKGGVETDTQYF. The rearrangement joins TRBV2 to TRBJ2-3; maybe TRBD2 (7 bases). Germline CDR1 reads SNHLY; CDR2 reads FYNNEI. The CDR3 extends over 14 amino acids. Trimming took off 7 bases at V and 3 bases at J, with 14 bases between the two ends.

The chain recombines TRBV29-1 with TRBJ1-1; D gene uncertain. CDR1 is SQVTM and CDR2 is ANQGSEA in the germline V gene. The V end lost 2 bases, the J end lost 0 bases, and 10 bases lay between the germline ends. This CDR3 is 14 amino acids long. CDR3 amino acids: CSVELDGLNTEAFF. The CDR3 DNA reads as TGCAGCGTTGAACTCGACGGACTGAACACTGAAGCTTTCTTT.

The chain recombines TRBV9 with TRBJ1-3; unclear D gene. Trimming removed 4 bases from V and 0 bases from J, with 11 bases in between. Germline V gene sequence: CDR1 SGDLS, CDR2 YYNGEE. This CDR3 spans 15 amino acids. CDR3: CASSPTAFSGNTIYF. The CDR3 coding sequence is TGTGCCAGCAGCCCAACAGCCTTCTCTGGAAACACCATATATTTT.

This clonotype was counted only a few times. The V gene is TRBV7-2, the J gene TRBJ1-3, with TRBD1 matching over 8 bases. Germline V gene lookup returns CDR1 SGHTA and CDR2 FQGNSA. Trimming took 5 bases from V and 2 from J; bases not matched to a gene: 14. The CDR3 is 18 residues long. The CDR3 region has the DNA TGTGCCAGCAGCACCGACAGGGGAGGAACGAATACTGGAAACACCATATATTTT. Translation gives CASSTDRGGTNTGNTIYF.

The sample holds a few counts of this clonotype. The V and J genes are TRBV20-1 and TRBJ2-5, with 11 bases fitting TRBD1. The junction had 9 bases not matched to a gene; V was cut back by 5 bases and J by 4 bases. From germline, CDR1 is DFQATT and CDR2 SNEGSKA (reference sequence). CDR3 size: 15 residues. CDR3 sequence reads: CSAGGQGGPGETQYF. In DNA, the CDR3 is TGCAGTGCTGGGGGACAGGGGGGCCCGGGAGAGACCCAGTACTTC.

The genes are TRBV4-1 and TRBJ1-1; D is uncertain. CDR1 and CDR2 (germline): MGHRA, YSYEKL. The CDR3 has 15 amino acids. The V end lost 1 base, the J end lost 1 base, and 10 bases lay between the germline ends. CDR3 residues: CASSQGVRQNTEAFF. In DNA, the CDR3 is TGCGCCAGCAGCCAAGGCGTCAGGCAGAACACTGAAGCTTTCTTT.

The chain carries TRBV19 and TRBJ2-1, with D perhaps being TRBD1 or TRBD2 (6 bases each). The V end lost 3 bases, the J end lost 7 bases, and 13 bases lay between the germline ends. The CDR3 contains 14 residues. Germline loops: CDR1 LNHDA, CDR2 SQIVND (reference sequence). The CDR3 DNA sequence: TGTGCCAGTAGTATCGTGCCGGGGGCGAATGAGCAGTTCTTC. Protein: CASSIVPGANEQFF.

The chain is built from TRBV25-1 and TRBJ2-4; no clear D. Germline lookup yields CDR1 MGHDK and CDR2 SYGVNS. V lost 3 bases, J lost 8 bases, and 2 bases lay in between. This CDR3 is built from 10 residues. CDR3 DNA sequence: TGTGCCAGCAGTGATGACATTCAGTACTTC. Translation: CASSDDIQYF.

V and J are TRBV7-8 and TRBJ2-3; D unclear. V shed 5 bases and J shed 6 bases, with 9 bases lying between them. Germline V gene sequence: CDR1 SGHVS, CDR2 FQNEAQ. The CDR3 contains 12 residues. The CDR3 nucleotides are TGTGCCAGCAGCCCGGACGCGGATACGCAGTATTTT. Translated, it gives CASSPDADTQYF.

In this sample, this clonotype turned up a few times. The CDR3 protein is CASSSGREGFDGYTF. The CDR3 DNA follows: TGTGCCAGCAGCTCCGGACGGGAGGGTTTTGATGGCTACACCTTC. The rearrangement links TRBV7-9 to TRBJ1-2; D remains unclear. CDR1 and CDR2 from the germline V gene are SEHNR and FQNEAQ (reference sequence). The CDR3 totals 15 residues. Trimming took off 4 bases at V and 6 bases at J, with 18 bases between the two ends. The whole variable domain, remainder taken from reference TRBV7-9 and TRBJ1-2, is DTGVSQNPRHKITKRGQNVTFRCDPISEHNRLYWYRQTLGQGPEFLTYFQNEAQLEKSRLLSDRFSAERPKGSFSTLEIQRTEQGDSAMYLCASSSGREGFDGYTFGSGTRLTVV.

This clonotype occurred a few times. V gene TRBV7-2 combines with J gene TRBJ1-5; D not certain. CDR3 length: 12 amino acids. Germline-derived CDR1 and CDR2 are SGHTA and FQGNSA. V dropped 2 bases and J dropped 5 bases, with 4 bases sitting between them. The CDR3 loop reads CASSLYDQPQHF. For the CDR3, the DNA is TGTGCCAGCAGCTTATACGATCAGCCCCAGCATTTT.

This chain connects TRBV4-1 to TRBJ1-1; D gene unclear. This CDR3 region has 13 residues. The germline CDR1 and CDR2 sequences are MGHRA and YSYEKL. V shed 3 bases and J shed 3 bases, with 8 bases lying between them. The CDR3 nucleotides read TGCGCCAGCAGCCATGATACATACACTGAAGCTTTCTTT. Its protein product is CASSHDTYTEAFF.

The CDR3 DNA follows: TGCGCCAGCAGCAGTGACAGGGGGGGACAGCCCCAGCATTTT. This gives the protein CASSSDRGGQPQHF. The chain couples TRBV10-2 to TRBJ1-5; 9 nucleotides line up with TRBD1. The V segment lost 6 bases and the J segment 7 bases; nucleotides outside the gene matches: 7. Germline loops: CDR1 WSHSY, CDR2 SAAADI. The CDR3 has 14 amino acids.

This clonotype was found a few times. The gene calls are TRBV5-1 and TRBJ2-7; 10 bases fit TRBD2. V shed 4 bases and J 5 bases; nucleotides not matched to a gene: 9. The CDR3 is made up of 15 amino acids. Germline V lookup: CDR1 SGHRS, CDR2 YFSETQ. This chain's CDR3 is CASSNLAGEANEQYF. In nucleotides, the CDR3 is TGCGCCAGCAGCAACCTAGCGGGAGAAGCCAACGAGCAGTACTTC.

This sequence joins TRBV5-1 and TRBJ1-2; no clear D gene. Between the trimmed V and J ends, which lost 0 bases and 6 bases, there was a span of 9 bases. Looked up from germline, CDR1 is SGHRS and CDR2 is YFSETQ. The CDR3 sequence is 13 residues long. CDR3 amino acids: CASSLEIGNGYTF. In DNA, the CDR3 is TGCGCCAGCAGCTTGGAGATAGGGAATGGCTACACCTTC.

The sample holds many counts of this clonotype. This rearrangement joins TRBV29-1 to TRBJ1-1; maybe TRBD1 (6 bases). This CDR3 region has 13 residues. V was clipped by 7 bases and J by 1 base, with 13 bases between them. The germline V gene has CDR1 SQVTM and CDR2 ANQGSEA. In DNA form, the CDR3 reads TGCAGCGCTGACGGACAGACGAACACTGAAGCTTTCTTT. It encodes CSADGQTNTEAFF.

The chain employs TRBV11-3 and TRBJ2-7; 9 positions match TRBD2. V lost 4 bases to trimming and J lost 0 bases; unmatched junction nucleotides: 4. The CDR3 sequence is 15 residues long. Germline CDR1 and CDR2: SGHNT and YENEEA. CDR3 nucleotides: TGTGCCAGCAGCTGGGTTAGCGGGAGCTCCTACGAGCAGTACTTC. Translation: CASSWVSGSSYEQYF.

This clonotype was observed a handful of times. This chain joins TRBV7-8 and TRBJ1-5; D is perhaps TRBD1 (6 bases). V dropped 1 base and J dropped 3 bases, with 10 bases sitting between them. CDR1 and CDR2 from the germline V gene are SGHVS and FQNEAQ. The CDR3 is 15 amino acids. The CDR3 spells CASSLESGVNQPQHF. As DNA, the CDR3 is TGTGCCAGCAGCTTAGAATCAGGGGTCAATCAGCCCCAGCATTTT.

The chain recombines TRBV12-3 or TRBV12-4 with TRBJ1-4; 8 bases are shared with TRBD1. The trim removed 7 bases at V and 10 bases at J, leaving 14 bases unmatched. CDR3 length: 15 amino acids. The CDR3 region is CASTASGGTGGKLFF. For the CDR3, the DNA is TGTGCCAGCACTGCCTCGGGCGGGACAGGAGGAAAACTGTTTTTT.

This clonotype was seen only a few times. V usage is TRBV5-1 and J usage is TRBJ2-7; D might be TRBD2 (6 bases). Germline assignment: CDR1 SGHRS and CDR2 YFSETQ. V was trimmed by 3 bases and J by 3 bases, leaving 13 bases between them. CDR3 size: 14 residues. The CDR3 bases are TGCGCCAGCAGCTCGGGGACTTCATACTACGAGCAGTACTTC. It codes for CASSSGTSYYEQYF. Complete variable domain (other parts from reference TRBV5-1 and TRBJ2-7): KAGVTQTPRYLIKTRGQQVTLSCSPISGHRSVSWYQQTPGQGLQFLFEYFSETQRNKGNFPGRFSGRQFSNSRSEMNVSTLELGDSALYLCASSSGTSYYEQYFGPGTRLTVT.

This clonotype was seen many times. CDR3 region: CASSQVGGTEAFF. CDR3 coding DNA: TGCGCCAGCAGCCAAGTGGGGGGTACTGAAGCTTTCTTT. The J gene is TRBJ1-1, the V gene TRBV4-1, with TRBD1 as a possible D gene (5 bases). With 1 base removed from V and 5 bases from J, the gap between germline ends came to 8 bases. The CDR3 is made up of 13 amino acids. CDR1 and CDR2 (germline): MGHRA, YSYEKL.

This clonotype has just a few counts. The chain carries TRBV7-6 and TRBJ2-5; D is possibly TRBD1 or TRBD2 (7 bases each). There are 16 residues in the CDR3. Looked up from germline, CDR1 is SGHVS and CDR2 is FNYEAQ. V lost 5 bases and J lost 5, with 21 bases in between. The CDR3 loop is CASSRGGPGGYETQYF. DNA for the CDR3: TGTGCCAGCAGCCGGGGAGGGCCAGGGGGATACGAGACCCAGTACTTC.

The J gene is TRBJ2-5, the V gene TRBV2; tentatively, D is TRBD1 (6 bases). Deletions cut 5 bases from V and 4 bases from J, with 17 bases between. The germline CDR1 and CDR2 sequences are SNHLY and FYNNEI. The CDR3 contains 15 residues. The CDR3 DNA is TGTGCCAGCAGTCTAACAGGGAAACGGAGAGAGACCCAGTACTTC. Encoded protein: CASSLTGKRRETQYF.

The V and J genes are TRBV11-3 and TRBJ2-2; D may be TRBD2 (6 bases). The germline V gene encodes CDR1 SGHNT and CDR2 YENEEA. V was pared by 4 bases and J by 7 bases, with 10 bases between. The CDR3 loop spans 13 amino acids. CDR3 bases: TGTGCCAGCAGCTCCTTCGGGGGCGGGGAGCTGTTTTTT. Protein: CASSSFGGGELFF.

This clonotype was counted only a few times. The chain uses TRBV6-5 and TRBJ2-5, with TRBD2 matching over 14 bases. Trimming removed 4 bases from V and 1 base from J; junction bases left unmatched: 2. This CDR3 contains 16 residues. Germline assignment: CDR1 MNHEY and CDR2 SVGAGI. The CDR3 loop reads CASSFGLAGGQETQYF. The CDR3, as DNA: TGTGCCAGCAGTTTTGGACTAGCGGGGGGCCAAGAGACCCAGTACTTC.

The sample holds a few counts of this clonotype. The chain is built from TRBV20-1 and TRBJ2-1, with D possibly being TRBD2 (5 bases). Germline CDR1 and CDR2: DFQATT and SNEGSKA (reference sequence). CDR3 length: 16 amino acids. Trimming removed 0 bases at V and 2 bases at J, with 14 bases between. This chain's CDR3 is CSAREFKSGPYNEQFF. The CDR3 DNA is TGCAGTGCTAGAGAATTCAAGAGCGGACCCTACAATGAGCAGTTCTTC.

This clonotype was counted between two and nine times. Here the CDR3 reads CASSRPQGSNEKLFF. CDR3 in DNA: TGTGCCAGCAGTCGCCCACAGGGTTCCAATGAAAAACTGTTTTTT. The chain recombines TRBV12-3 or TRBV12-4 with TRBJ1-4, with TRBD1 as a possible D gene (6 bases). Trimming shortened V by 5 bases and J by 5 bases, and 15 bases separated the two germline ends. There are 15 residues in the CDR3.

Only a few counts were recorded for this clonotype. This sequence joins TRBV29-1 and TRBJ2-2; a possible D gene is TRBD2 (6 bases). Germline V gene lookup returns CDR1 SQVTM and CDR2 ANQGSEA. The CDR3 totals 14 residues. Between the trimmed V and J ends, which lost 7 bases and 0 bases, there was a span of 12 bases. The CDR3 coding sequence is TGCAGCGCCCGCGGGATTTCGAACACCGGGGAGCTGTTTTTT. Amino acid sequence: CSARGISNTGELFF.

This clonotype was observed a handful of times. This chain uses TRBV12-3 or TRBV12-4 with TRBJ1-2; D perhaps matches TRBD1 (5 bases). The V and J ends lost 3 bases and 2 bases respectively, with 10 bases between them. The CDR3 is 14 residues long. CDR3 loop: CASSFRSGNYGYTF. The DNA of the CDR3 is TGTGCCAGCAGTTTTAGATCAGGGAACTATGGCTACACCTTC.

This clonotype was found a few times. The chain joins TRBV27 to TRBJ1-1, with TRBD1 matching 7 bases. Germline lookup yields CDR1 MNHEY and CDR2 SMNVEV (reference sequence). The CDR3 has 14 residues. V shed 6 bases, J shed 4 bases, and the junction held 8 bases outside the gene matches. The CDR3 DNA reads as TGTGCCAGCAGAGGTCGACAGGGAGGCACTGAAGCTTTCTTT. Translation gives CASRGRQGGTEAFF.